This T cell receptor beta chain was identified during a study of T cell repertoires in cytomegalovirus infection. At least ten counts were recorded for this clonotype. Its cognate antigen is unknown. From germline, CDR1 is DFQATT and CDR2 SNEGSKA (reference sequence). V lost 3 bases and J 1 base, leaving 17 bases between the germline ends. The CDR3 sequence is 16 residues long. A single record per CDR3 protein comes from TCRdb applying MiXCR to the reads. The sample lists about 120,000 distinct CDR3 sequences, 30% to 35% seen once, with 35% to 50% in the top ten. The gene calls are TRBV20-1 and TRBJ2-3, with D uncertain. This receptor was identified in a human donor in good health (CMV status not recorded). Some clones in this sample may be carry-over from other donors' samples. This sample comprised CD8+ T cells from cultured PBMCs, obtained from culture after CMV antigen stimulation. CDR3 nucleotides: TGCAGTGCTAGGGACCGCGTAGGAATCGGCACAGATACGCAGTATTTT. Its protein is CSARDRVGIGTDTQYF.